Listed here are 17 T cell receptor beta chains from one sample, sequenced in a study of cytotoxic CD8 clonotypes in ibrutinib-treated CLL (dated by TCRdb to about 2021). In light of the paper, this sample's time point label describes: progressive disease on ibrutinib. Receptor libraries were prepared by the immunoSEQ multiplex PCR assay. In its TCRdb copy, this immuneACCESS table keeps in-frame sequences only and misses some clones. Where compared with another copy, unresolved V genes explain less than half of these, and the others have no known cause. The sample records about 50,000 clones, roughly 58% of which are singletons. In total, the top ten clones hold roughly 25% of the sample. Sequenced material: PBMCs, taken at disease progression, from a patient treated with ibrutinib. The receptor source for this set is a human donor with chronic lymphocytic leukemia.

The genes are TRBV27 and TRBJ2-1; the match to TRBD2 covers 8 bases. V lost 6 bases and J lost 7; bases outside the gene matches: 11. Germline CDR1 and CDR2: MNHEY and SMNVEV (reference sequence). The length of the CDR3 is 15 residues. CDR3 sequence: CASSPGLGFENEQFF. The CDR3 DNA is TGTGCCAGCAGCCCGGGACTAGGATTTGAAAATGAGCAGTTCTTC.

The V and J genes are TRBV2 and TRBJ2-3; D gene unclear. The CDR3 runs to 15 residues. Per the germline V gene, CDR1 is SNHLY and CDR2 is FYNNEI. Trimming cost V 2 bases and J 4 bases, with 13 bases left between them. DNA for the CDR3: TGTGCCAGCAGTGAATCCCCTCCGCGCCCAGATACGCAGTATTTT. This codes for CASSESPPRPDTQYF.

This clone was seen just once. This chain's CDR3 is CASSLQGGRDQPQHF. The DNA of the CDR3 is TGTGCCAGCAGCTTACAGGGTGGGAGGGATCAGCCCCAGCATTTT. The chain couples TRBV7-8 to TRBJ1-5; D is possibly TRBD1 (5 bases). With 2 bases removed from V and 5 bases from J, the gap between germline ends came to 13 bases. Germline lookup yields CDR1 SGHVS and CDR2 FQNEAQ. CDR3 length equals 15 residues.

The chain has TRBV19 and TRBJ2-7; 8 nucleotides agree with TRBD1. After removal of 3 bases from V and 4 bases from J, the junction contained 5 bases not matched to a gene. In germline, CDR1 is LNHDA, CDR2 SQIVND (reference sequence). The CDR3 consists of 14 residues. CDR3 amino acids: CASSIPDRVYEQYF. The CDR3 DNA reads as TGTGCCAGTAGTATCCCGGACAGGGTTTACGAGCAGTACTTC.

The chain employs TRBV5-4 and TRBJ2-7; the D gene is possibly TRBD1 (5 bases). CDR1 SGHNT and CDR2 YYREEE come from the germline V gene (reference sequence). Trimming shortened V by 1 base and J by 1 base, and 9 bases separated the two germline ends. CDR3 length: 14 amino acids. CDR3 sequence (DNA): TGTGCCAGCAGCTTGACCAGGGTGTCCTACGAGCAGTACTTC. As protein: CASSLTRVSYEQYF.

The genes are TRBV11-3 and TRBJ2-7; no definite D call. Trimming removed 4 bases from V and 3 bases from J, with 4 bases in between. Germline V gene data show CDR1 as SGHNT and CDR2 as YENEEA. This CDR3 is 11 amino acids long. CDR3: CASSSGYEQYF. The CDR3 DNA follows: TGTGCCAGCAGCTCAGGCTACGAGCAGTACTTC.

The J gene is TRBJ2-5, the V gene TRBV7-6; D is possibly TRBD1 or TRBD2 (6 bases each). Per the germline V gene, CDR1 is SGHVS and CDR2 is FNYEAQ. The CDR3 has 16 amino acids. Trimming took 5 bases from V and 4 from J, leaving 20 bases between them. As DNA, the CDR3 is TGTGCCAGCAGCCTTGGAGGGGGAACATGGGGAGAGACCCAGTACTTC. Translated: CASSLGGGTWGETQYF. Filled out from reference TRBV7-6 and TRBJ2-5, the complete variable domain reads GAGVSQSPRYKVTKRGQDVALRCDPISGHVSLYWYRQALGQGPEFLTYFNYEAQQDKSGLPNDRFSAERPEGSISTLTIQRTEQRDSAMYRCASSLGGGTWGETQYFGPGTRLLVL.

The CDR3 DNA is TGCAGCGTGGGACAGACCTACAATGAGCAGTTCTTC. Residues: CSVGQTYNEQFF. The rearrangement joins TRBV29-1 to TRBJ2-1; 7 bases map to TRBD1. The V gene's germline CDR1 is SQVTM and CDR2 ANQGSEA. CDR3 size: 12 residues. Losses at the gene ends were 6 bases for V and 2 bases for J; bases not matched to a gene: 1.

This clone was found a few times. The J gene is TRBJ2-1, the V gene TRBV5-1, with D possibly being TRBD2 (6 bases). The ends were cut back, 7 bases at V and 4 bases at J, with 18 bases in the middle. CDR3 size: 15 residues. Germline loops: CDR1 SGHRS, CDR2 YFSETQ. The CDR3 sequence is CASSYLARSYNEQFF. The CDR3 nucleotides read TGCGCCAGCTCATACCTAGCGAGGAGTTACAATGAGCAGTTCTTC.

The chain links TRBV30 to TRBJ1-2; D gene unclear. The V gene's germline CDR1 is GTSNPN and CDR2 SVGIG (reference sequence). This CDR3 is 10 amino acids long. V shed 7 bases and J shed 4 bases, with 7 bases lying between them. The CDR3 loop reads CASGSYGYTF. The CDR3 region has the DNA TGTGCCTCTGGGTCCTATGGCTACACCTTC.

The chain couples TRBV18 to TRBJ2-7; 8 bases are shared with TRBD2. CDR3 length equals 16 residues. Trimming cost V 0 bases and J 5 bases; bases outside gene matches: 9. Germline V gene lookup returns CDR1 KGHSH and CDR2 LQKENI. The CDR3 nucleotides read TGTGCCAGCTCACCACCTGGTACGGGGGGGCGCAACGAGCAGTACTTC. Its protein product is CASSPPGTGGRNEQYF.

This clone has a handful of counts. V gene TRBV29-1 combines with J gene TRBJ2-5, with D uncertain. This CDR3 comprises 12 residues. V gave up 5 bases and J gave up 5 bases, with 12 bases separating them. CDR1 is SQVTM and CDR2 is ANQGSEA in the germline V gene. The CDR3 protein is CSVNQMGETQYF. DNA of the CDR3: TGCAGCGTTAACCAAATGGGGGAGACCCAGTACTTC.

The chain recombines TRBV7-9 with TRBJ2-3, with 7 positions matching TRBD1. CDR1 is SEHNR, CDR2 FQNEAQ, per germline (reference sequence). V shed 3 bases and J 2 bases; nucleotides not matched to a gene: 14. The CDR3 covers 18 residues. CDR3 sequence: CASSLIGMTGKNTDTQYF. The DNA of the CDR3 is TGTGCCAGCAGCTTGATAGGAATGACAGGGAAGAACACAGATACGCAGTATTTT.

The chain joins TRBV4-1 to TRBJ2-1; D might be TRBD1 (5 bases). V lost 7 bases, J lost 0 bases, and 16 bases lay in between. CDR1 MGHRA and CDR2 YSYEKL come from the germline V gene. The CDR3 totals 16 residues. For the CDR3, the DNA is TGCGCCAGCAAAGCAACAGGATTCCCCTCCTACAATGAGCAGTTCTTC. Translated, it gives CASKATGFPSYNEQFF.

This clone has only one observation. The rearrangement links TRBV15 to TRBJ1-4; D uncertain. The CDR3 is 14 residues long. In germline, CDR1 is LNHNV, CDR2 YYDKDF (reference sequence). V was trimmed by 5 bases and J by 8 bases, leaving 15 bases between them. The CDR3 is CATSWGGSSEKLFF. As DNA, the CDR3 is TGTGCCACCAGCTGGGGTGGAAGCTCCGAAAAACTGTTTTTT.

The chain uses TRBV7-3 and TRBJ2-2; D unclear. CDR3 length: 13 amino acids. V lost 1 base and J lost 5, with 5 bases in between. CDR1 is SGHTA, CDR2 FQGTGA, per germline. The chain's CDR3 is CASSLKTTGELFF. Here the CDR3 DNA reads TGTGCCAGCAGCTTAAAGACGACCGGGGAGCTGTTTTTT. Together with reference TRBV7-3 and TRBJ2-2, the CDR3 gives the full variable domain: GAGVSQTPSNKVTEKGKYVELRCDPISGHTALYWYRQSLGQGPEFLIYFQGTGAADDSGLPNDRFFAVRPEGSVSTLKIQRTERGDSAVYLCASSLKTTGELFFGEGSRLTVL.

CDR3: CATTDRAVGGYTF. In DNA, the CDR3 is TGTGCCACCACGGACAGGGCGGTCGGTGGCTACACCTTC. The chain uses TRBV15 and TRBJ1-2, with TRBD1 matching 8 bases. After removal of 7 bases from V and 7 bases from J, the junction contained 8 bases not matched to a gene. Germline loops: CDR1 LNHNV, CDR2 YYDKDF (reference sequence). The CDR3 spans 13 residues.